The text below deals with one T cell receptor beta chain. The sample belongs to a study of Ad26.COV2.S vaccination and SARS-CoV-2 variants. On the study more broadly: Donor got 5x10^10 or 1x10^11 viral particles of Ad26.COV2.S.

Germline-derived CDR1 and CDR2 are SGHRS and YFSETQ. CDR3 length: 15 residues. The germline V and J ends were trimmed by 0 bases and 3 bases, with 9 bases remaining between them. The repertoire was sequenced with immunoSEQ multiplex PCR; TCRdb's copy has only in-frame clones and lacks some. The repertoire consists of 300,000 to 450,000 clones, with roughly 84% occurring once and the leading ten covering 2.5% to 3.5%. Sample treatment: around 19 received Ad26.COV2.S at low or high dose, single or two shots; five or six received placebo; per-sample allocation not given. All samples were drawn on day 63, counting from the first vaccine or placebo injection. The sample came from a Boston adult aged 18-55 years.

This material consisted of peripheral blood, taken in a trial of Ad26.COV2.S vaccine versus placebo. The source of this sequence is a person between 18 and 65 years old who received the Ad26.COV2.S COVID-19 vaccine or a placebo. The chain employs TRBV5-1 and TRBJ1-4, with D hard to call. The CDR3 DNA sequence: TGCGCCAGCAGCTTGGAGACCGGGTCTAATGAAAAACTGTTTTTT. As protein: CASSLETGSNEKLFF.